Presented here are 17 T cell receptor beta chains from one specimen sequenced in a study of CXCR3-negative and CXCR3-positive naive CD8 T cells. The authors made the TRB cDNA libraries by 5' RACE using UMI labels. TCRdb reanalyzed the 5' RACE reads and collapses them to one entry per CDR3 protein, without DNA. The table lists some 40,000 distinct CDR3 sequences. The material sequenced was memory CD8+ T cells from blood. All receptors come from a human donor in good health. Some clones in this sample may be carry-over from other donors' samples.

The gene calls are TRBV19 and TRBJ1-6. Germline V gene data show CDR1 as LNHDA and CDR2 as SQIVND (reference sequence). This CDR3 has 13 amino acids. The CDR3 protein is CASSNDEVSWIHF. Combining the CDR3 with reference TRBV19 and TRBJ1-6 gives the whole variable domain DGGITQSPKYLFRKEGQNVTLSCEQNLNHDAMYWYRQDPGQGLRLIYYSQIVNDFQKGDIAEGYSVSREKKESFPLTVTSAQKNPTAFYLCASSNDEVSWIHFGNGTRLTVT.

The genes are TRBV29-1 and TRBJ2-7. Germline loops: CDR1 SQVTM, CDR2 ANQGSEA. The CDR3 length is 14 residues. CDR3 loop: CSVSRPQFQGEQYF.

This chain uses TRBV6-2 or TRBV6-3 with TRBJ2-7; without DNA, the TCRdb call of TRBD2 cannot be checked. The CDR3 is 13 amino acids. The germline gives CDR1 MNHEY, CDR2 SVGEGT. The CDR3 loop reads CAIQETGGYEQYF.

The chain carries TRBV4-1 and TRBJ2-3; TCRdb picks TRBD2, but there is no DNA to check that call. The CDR3 spans 15 residues. The germline V gene encodes CDR1 MGHRA and CDR2 YSYEKL. CDR3 sequence reads: CASSRLGLATDTQYF.

The genes are TRBV11-2 and TRBJ2-5; TCRdb returns TRBD1, unconfirmable since there is no DNA. Germline loops: CDR1 SGHAT, CDR2 FQNNGV. This CDR3 has 14 amino acids. The CDR3: CASSPRTGDETQYF. The whole variable domain, filled in from reference TRBV11-2 and TRBJ2-5, reads EAGVAQSPRYKIIEKRQSVAFWCNPISGHATLYWYQQILGQGPKLLIQFQNNGVVDDSQLPKDRFSAERLKGVDSTLKIQPAKLEDSAVYLCASSPRTGDETQYFGPGTRLLVL.

V and J are TRBV6-6 and TRBJ2-7; TCRdb's D gene call, TRBD2, goes unchecked for lack of DNA. The CDR3 spans 15 residues. In germline, CDR1 is MNHNY, CDR2 SVGAGI (reference sequence). The CDR3 sequence: CASSFLGSGHYEQYF.

The genes are TRBV27 and TRBJ2-2. This CDR3 comprises 13 residues. Germline lookup yields CDR1 MNHEY and CDR2 SMNVEV (reference sequence). The CDR3 loop reads CASSYGDTGELFF.

The chain links TRBV12-3 or TRBV12-4 to TRBJ2-7; lacking DNA, the TRBD1 call made by TCRdb goes unchecked. This CDR3 contains 13 residues. This chain's CDR3 is CASTSGQLFEQYF.

The V gene is TRBV29-1, the J gene TRBJ2-3; TCRdb names TRBD2, which stays unverified in the absence of DNA. The length of the CDR3 is 15 residues. Germline CDR1 and CDR2: SQVTM and ANQGSEA. The CDR3 spells CSVDDTSVRTDTQYF.

The chain has TRBV7-6 and TRBJ1-5; checking the TCRdb D call of TRBD1 is not possible without DNA. The CDR3 covers 15 residues. CDR1 is SGHVS and CDR2 is FNYEAQ in the germline V gene. The CDR3 loop reads CASSLGVGVRQPQHF. The entire variable domain, with the rest obtained from reference TRBV7-6 and TRBJ1-5, is as follows: GAGVSQSPRYKVTKRGQDVALRCDPISGHVSLYWYRQALGQGPEFLTYFNYEAQQDKSGLPNDRFSAERPEGSISTLTIQRTEQRDSAMYRCASSLGVGVRQPQHFGDGTRLSIL.

The chain joins TRBV29-1 to TRBJ1-2; without DNA, the TCRdb call of TRBD1 cannot be checked. CDR1 is SQVTM and CDR2 is ANQGSEA in the germline V gene. The CDR3 consists of 14 residues. This chain's CDR3 is CSVEDLQGKGGYTF.

The chain links TRBV18 to TRBJ2-2; TCRdb reports TRBD1, a call that lacks DNA to check it against. The CDR3 is made up of 15 amino acids. In germline, CDR1 is KGHSH, CDR2 LQKENI. This CDR3 reads CASSPWTENTGELFF.

This sequence joins TRBV29-1 and TRBJ2-7. This CDR3 region has 13 residues. Germline CDR1 SQVTM, CDR2 ANQGSEA. CDR3 in amino acids: CSVEDNRSYEQYF.

This chain joins TRBV7-9 and TRBJ1-5; TCRdb calls TRBD1, which cannot be checked without DNA. This CDR3 has 15 residues. CDR1 and CDR2 (germline): SEHNR, FQNEAQ (reference sequence). CDR3 amino acids: CASSPATGAAWPQHF.

The rearrangement joins TRBV15 to TRBJ2-1. There are 14 residues in the CDR3. Germline CDR1 LNHNV, CDR2 YYDKDF (reference sequence). This chain's CDR3 is CATSKTRSYNEQFF.

This chain uses TRBV4-2 with TRBJ2-3; TCRdb calls TRBD1, which cannot be checked without DNA. CDR3 length: 17 amino acids. The V gene's germline CDR1 is LGHNA and CDR2 YNFKEQ. CDR3 in amino acids: CASSQEAGVGGTDTQYF.

The rearrangement uses TRBV12-3 or TRBV12-4 and TRBJ2-1. This CDR3 is 12 amino acids long. CDR3 sequence: CASSLSQTKQFF.